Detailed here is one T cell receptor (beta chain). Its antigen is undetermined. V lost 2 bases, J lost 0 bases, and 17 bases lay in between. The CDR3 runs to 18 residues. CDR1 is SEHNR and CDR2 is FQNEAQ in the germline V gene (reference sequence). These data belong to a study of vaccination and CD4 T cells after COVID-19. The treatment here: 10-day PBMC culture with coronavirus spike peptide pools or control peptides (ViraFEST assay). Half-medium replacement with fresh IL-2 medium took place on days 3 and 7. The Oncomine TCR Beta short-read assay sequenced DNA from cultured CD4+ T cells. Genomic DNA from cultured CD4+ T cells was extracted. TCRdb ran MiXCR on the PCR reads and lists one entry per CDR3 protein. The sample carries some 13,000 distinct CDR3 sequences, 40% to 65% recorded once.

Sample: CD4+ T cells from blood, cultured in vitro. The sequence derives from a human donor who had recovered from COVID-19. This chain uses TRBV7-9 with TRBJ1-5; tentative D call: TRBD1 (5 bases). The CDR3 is CASSLWDGRRGSNQPQHF. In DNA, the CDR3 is TGTGCCAGCAGCTTATGGGACGGTCGGAGGGGTAGCAATCAGCCCCAGCATTTT.